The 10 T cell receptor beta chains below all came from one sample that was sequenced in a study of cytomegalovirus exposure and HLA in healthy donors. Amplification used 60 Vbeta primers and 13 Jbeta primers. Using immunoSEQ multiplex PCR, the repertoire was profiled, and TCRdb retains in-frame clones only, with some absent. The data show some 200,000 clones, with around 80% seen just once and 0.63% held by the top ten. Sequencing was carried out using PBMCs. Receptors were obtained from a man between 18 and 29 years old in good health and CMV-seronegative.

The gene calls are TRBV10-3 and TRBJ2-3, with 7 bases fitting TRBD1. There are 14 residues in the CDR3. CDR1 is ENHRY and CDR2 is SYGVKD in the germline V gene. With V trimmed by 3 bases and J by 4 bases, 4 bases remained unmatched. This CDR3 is CAISDDRAADTQYF. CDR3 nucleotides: TGTGCCATCAGTGACGACAGGGCAGCAGATACGCAGTATTTT.

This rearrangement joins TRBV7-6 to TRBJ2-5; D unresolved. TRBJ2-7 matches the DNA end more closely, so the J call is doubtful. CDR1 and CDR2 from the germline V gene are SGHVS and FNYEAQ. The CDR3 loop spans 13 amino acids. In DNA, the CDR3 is TGTGCCAGCAGCTTAGGCGGAGTGTACGAGCAGTACTTC. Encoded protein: CASSLGGVYEQYF.

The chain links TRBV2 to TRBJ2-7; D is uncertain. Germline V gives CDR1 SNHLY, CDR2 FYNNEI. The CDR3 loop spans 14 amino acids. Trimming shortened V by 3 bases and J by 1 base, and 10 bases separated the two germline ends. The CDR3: CASSEGSSSYEQYF. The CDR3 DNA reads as TGTGCCAGCAGTGAGGGCAGTTCATCCTACGAGCAGTACTTC.

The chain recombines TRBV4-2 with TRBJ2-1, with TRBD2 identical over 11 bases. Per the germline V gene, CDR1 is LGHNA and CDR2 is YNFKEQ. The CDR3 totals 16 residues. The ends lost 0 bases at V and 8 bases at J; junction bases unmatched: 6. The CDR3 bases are TGTGCCAGCAGCCAAGAACTAGCGGGAGTTCTCGATGAGCAGTTCTTC. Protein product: CASSQELAGVLDEQFF.

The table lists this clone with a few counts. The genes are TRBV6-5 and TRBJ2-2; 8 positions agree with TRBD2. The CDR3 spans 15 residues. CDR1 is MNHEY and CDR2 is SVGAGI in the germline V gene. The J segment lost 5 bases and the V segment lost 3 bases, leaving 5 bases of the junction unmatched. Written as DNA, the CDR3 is TGTGCCAGCAGTTATGGGACTAGATGGACCGGGGAGCTGTTTTTT. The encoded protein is CASSYGTRWTGELFF.

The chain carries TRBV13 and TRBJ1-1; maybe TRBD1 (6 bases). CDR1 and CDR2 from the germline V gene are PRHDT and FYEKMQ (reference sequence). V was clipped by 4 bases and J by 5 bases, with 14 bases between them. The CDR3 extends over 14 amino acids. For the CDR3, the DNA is TGTGCCAGCAGCTGTAGGGGGAGGGGTACTGAAGCTTTCTTT. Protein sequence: CASSCRGRGTEAFF.

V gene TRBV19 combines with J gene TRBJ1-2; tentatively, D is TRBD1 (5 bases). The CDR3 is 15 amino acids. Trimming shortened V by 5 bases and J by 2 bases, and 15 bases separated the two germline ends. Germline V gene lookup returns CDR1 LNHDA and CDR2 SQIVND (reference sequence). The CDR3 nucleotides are TGTGCCAGTAGTCCTTTCGACAGCTTCAACTATGGCTACACCTTC. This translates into CASSPFDSFNYGYTF.

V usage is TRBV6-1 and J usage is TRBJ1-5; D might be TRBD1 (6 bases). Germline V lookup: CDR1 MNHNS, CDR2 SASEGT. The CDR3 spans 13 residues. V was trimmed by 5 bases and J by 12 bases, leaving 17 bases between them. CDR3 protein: CASSSTGLGNQHF. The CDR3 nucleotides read TGTGCCAGCAGTTCTACAGGGCTCGGGAACCAGCATTTT.

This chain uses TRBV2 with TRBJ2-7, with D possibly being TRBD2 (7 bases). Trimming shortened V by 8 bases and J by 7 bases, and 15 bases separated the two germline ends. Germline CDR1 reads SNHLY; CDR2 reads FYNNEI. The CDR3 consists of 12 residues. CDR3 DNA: TGTGCCAGCGGGGACACCGGGGGGGAGCAGTACTTC. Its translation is CASGDTGGEQYF.

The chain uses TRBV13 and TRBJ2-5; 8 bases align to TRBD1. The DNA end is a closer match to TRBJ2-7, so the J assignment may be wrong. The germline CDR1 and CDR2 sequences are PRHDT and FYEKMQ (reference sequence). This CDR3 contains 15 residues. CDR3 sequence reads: CASSKRDRSPFEQYF. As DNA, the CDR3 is TGTGCCAGCAGCAAACGGGACAGGAGCCCCTTCGAGCAGTACTTC.